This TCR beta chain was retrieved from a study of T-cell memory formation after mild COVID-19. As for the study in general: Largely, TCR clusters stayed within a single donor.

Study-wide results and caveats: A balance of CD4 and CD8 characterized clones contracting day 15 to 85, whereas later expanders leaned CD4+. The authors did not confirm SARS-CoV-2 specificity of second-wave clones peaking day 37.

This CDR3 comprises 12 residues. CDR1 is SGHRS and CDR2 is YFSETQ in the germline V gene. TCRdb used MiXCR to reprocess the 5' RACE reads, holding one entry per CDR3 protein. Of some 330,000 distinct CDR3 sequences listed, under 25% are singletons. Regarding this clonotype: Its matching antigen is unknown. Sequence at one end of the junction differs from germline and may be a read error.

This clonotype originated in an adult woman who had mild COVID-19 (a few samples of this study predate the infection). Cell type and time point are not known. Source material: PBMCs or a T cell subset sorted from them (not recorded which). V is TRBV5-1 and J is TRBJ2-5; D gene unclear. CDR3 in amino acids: CASSLTTPYQYF. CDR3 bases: TGTGCCAGCAGCTTAACAACCCCCTACCAGTACTTC.